A single sample gave rise to the 4 T cell receptor beta chains below, sequenced in a study of Graves' ophthalmopathy and Graves' hyperthyroidism. RNA transcripts were the template, and TCR beta CDR3 regions were amplified from them. The workflow started with a first-round RT-PCR run with HTBI primers and then moved on to a second-round multiplex PCR. TCRdb recomputed calls from the multiplex PCR reads with MiXCR, one row per CDR3 protein. The sample shows hundreds of thousands of distinct CDR3 sequences, 40% to 50% of them seen only once. Sequencing used peripheral blood. The source of these receptors is an adult man with Graves' ophthalmopathy.

This rearrangement joins TRBV24-1 to TRBJ1-1; no clear D. The CDR3 runs 13 residues. Germline V lookup: CDR1 KGHDR, CDR2 SFDVKD. Trimming left V 1 base short and J 2 bases short, with 4 bases between. DNA of the CDR3: TGTGCCACCAGTGATTTTGCCAACACTGAAGCTTTCTTT. Its protein product is CATSDFANTEAFF.

J is TRBJ2-7 and V is TRBV5-1; possible D gene TRBD2, 6 bases. Trimming removed 6 bases from V and 4 bases from J, with 20 bases in between. This CDR3 contains 15 residues. The germline gives CDR1 SGHRS, CDR2 YFSETQ. The DNA for the CDR3 is TGCGCCAGCACCCTCACGAACCCGGGGGAGTACGAGCAGTACTTC. Encoded protein: CASTLTNPGEYEQYF.

This chain links TRBV29-1 with TRBJ1-2; 9 positions match TRBD1. CDR1 and CDR2 (germline): SQVTM, ANQGSEA. The V gene end was trimmed by 8 bases and the J gene end by 4 bases; junction bases not matched to a gene: 5. The CDR3 covers 12 residues. The DNA of the CDR3 is TGCAGCCACCGGACAGGGGTCTATGGCTACACCTTC. The encoded protein is CSHRTGVYGYTF.

The V call is TRBV9, the J call TRBJ2-7; 9 bases fit TRBD2. This CDR3 is 16 amino acids long. CDR1 is SGDLS, CDR2 YYNGEE, per germline. V lost 4 bases to trimming and J lost 7 bases; unmatched junction nucleotides: 15. The CDR3: CASSQDLAAGGSEQYF. The DNA for the CDR3 is TGTGCCAGCAGCCAAGATCTTGCAGCGGGGGGATCAGAGCAGTACTTC.